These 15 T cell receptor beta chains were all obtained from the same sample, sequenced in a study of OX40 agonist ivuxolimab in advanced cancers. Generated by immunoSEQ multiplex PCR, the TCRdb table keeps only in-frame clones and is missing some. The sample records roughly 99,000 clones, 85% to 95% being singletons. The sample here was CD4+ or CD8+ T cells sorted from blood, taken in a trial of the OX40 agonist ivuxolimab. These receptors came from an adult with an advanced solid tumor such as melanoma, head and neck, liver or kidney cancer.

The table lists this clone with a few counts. In DNA, the CDR3 is TGTGCCAGCAGTCCCCGGGACAGCCCCTATGGCTACACCTTC. Encoded protein: CASSPRDSPYGYTF. The rearrangement joins TRBV28 to TRBJ1-2, with 7 bases fitting TRBD1. The CDR3 loop spans 14 amino acids. With V trimmed by 5 bases and J by 4 bases, 7 bases remained unmatched. CDR1 is MDHEN, CDR2 SYDVKM, per germline.

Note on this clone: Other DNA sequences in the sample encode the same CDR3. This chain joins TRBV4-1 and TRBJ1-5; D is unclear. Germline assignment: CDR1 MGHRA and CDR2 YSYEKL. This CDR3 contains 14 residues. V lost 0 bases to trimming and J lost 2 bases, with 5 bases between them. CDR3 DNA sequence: TGCGCCAGCAGCCAAGAAGGAGGCAATCAGCCCCAGCATTTT. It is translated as CASSQEGGNQPQHF.

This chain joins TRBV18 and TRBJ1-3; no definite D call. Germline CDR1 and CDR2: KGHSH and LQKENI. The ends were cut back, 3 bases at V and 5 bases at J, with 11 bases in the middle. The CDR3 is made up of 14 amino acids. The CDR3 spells CASSPVDMRNTIYF. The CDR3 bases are TGTGCCAGCTCACCCGTAGACATGCGAAACACCATATATTTT.

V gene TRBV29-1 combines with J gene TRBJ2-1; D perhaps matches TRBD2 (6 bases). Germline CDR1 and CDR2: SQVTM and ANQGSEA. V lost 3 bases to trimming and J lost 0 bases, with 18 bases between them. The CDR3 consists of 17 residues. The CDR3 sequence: CSVEGRPGVSSYNEQFF. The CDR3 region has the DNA TGCAGCGTTGAGGGGAGGCCGGGGGTTAGCTCCTACAATGAGCAGTTCTTC.

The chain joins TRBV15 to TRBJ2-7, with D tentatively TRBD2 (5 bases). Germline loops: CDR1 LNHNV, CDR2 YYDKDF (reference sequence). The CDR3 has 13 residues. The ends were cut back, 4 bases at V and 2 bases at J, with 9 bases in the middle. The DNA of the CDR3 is TGTGCCACCAGCACTGAACTAGCCTACGAGCAGTACTTC. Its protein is CATSTELAYEQYF.

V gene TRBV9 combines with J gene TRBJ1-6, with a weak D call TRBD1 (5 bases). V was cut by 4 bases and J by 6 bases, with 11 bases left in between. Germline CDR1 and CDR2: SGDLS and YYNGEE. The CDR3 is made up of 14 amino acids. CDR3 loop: CASSLDRFNSPLHF. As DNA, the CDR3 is TGTGCCAGCAGCTTAGACAGATTTAATTCACCCCTCCACTTT. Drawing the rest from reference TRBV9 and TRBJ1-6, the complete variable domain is DSGVTQTPKHLITATGQRVTLRCSPRSGDLSVYWYQQSLDQGLQFLIQYYNGEERAKGNILERFSAQQFPDLHSELNLSSLELGDSALYFCASSLDRFNSPLHFGNGTRLTVT.

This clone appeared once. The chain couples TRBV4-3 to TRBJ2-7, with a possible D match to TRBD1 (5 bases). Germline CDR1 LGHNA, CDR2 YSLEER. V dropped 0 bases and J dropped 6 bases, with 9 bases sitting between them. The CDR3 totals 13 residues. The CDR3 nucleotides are TGCGCCAGCAGCCAAGATGCCAGGGCCGAGCAGTACTTC. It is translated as CASSQDARAEQYF.

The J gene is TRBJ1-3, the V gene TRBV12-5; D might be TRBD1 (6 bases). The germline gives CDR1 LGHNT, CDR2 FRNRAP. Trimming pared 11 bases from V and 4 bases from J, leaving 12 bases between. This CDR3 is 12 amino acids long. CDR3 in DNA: TGTGCTTCTGGGGGGCCGGGAAACACCATATATTTT. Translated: CASGGPGNTIYF. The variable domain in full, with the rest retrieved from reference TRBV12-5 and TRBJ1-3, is DARVTQTPRHKVTEMGQEVTMRCQPILGHNTVFWYRQTMMQGLELLAYFRNRAPLDDSGMPKDRFSAEMPDATLATLKIQPSEPRDSAVYFCASGGPGNTIYFGEGSWLTVV.

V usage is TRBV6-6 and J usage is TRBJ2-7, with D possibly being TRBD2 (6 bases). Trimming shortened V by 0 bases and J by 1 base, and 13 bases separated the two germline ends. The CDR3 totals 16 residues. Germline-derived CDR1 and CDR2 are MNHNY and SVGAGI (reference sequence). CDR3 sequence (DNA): TGTGCCAGCAGTTACTCGCGCGGGAAAGGGTCCTACGAGCAGTACTTC. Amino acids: CASSYSRGKGSYEQYF.

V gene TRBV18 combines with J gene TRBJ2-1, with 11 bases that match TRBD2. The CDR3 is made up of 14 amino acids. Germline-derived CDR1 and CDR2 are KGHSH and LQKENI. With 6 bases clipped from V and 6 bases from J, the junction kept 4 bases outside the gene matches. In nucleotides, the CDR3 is TGTGCCAGCTCGCTTAGCGGGAGGGCCAATGAGCAGTTCTTC. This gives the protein CASSLSGRANEQFF.

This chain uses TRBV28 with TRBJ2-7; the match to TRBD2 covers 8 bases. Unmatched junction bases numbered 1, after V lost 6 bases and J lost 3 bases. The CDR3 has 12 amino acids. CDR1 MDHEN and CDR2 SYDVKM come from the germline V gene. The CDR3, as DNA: TGTGCCAGCAGGGGACTAGTCTACGAGCAGTACTTC. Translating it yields CASRGLVYEQYF.

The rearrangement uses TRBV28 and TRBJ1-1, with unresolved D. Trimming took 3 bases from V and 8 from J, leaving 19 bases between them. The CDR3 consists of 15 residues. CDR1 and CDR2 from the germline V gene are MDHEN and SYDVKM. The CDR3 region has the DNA TGTGCCAGCAGTTTTTTGTGGAGCATAGGGAACGAAGCTTTCTTT. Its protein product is CASSFLWSIGNEAFF.

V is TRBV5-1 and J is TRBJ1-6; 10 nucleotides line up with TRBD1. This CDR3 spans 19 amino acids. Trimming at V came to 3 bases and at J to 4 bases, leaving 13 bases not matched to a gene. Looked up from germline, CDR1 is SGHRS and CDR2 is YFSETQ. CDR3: CASSSEGQGIQLYNSPLHF. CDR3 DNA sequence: TGCGCCAGCAGCTCCGAGGGACAGGGGATTCAACTTTATAATTCACCCCTCCACTTT.

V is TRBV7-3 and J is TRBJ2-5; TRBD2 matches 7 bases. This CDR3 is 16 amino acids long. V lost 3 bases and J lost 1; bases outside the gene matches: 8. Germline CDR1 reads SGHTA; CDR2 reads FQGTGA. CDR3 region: CASSFRGSGGQETQYF. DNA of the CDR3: TGTGCCAGCAGCTTCCGCGGGAGTGGGGGCCAAGAGACCCAGTACTTC.

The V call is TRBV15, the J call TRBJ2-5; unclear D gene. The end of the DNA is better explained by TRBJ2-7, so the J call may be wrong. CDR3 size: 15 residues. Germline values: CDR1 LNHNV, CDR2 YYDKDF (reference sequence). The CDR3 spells CATSRDPGYVNEQYF. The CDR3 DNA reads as TGTGCCACCAGCAGAGATCCGGGTTACGTCAACGAGCAGTACTTC.